These 19 T cell receptor beta chains were sequenced from one sample in a study of long-term antiretroviral therapy in people with HIV. Researchers ran immunoSEQ v3.0 at survey level. The repertoire was sequenced with immunoSEQ multiplex PCR; TCRdb's copy has only in-frame clones and lacks some. Here the sample spans 19,000 or so clones, about 88% being singletons. The source material was unsorted PBMCs, sampled 0.9 years after starting antiretroviral therapy. Receptors originate from a young man with HIV.

The chain recombines TRBV6-6 with TRBJ1-6, with TRBD1 matching 7 bases. The V gene's germline CDR1 is MNHNY and CDR2 SVGAGI (reference sequence). CDR3 length equals 15 residues. V gave up 5 bases and J gave up 1 base; unmatched junction bases: 2. Here the CDR3 reads CASSAGQSYNSPLHF. CDR3 nucleotide sequence: TGTGCCAGCAGTGCGGGACAGTCCTATAATTCACCCCTCCACTTT.

This clone came up a few times. The V gene is TRBV2, the J gene TRBJ1-5; D perhaps matches TRBD1 (6 bases). Trimming took 11 bases from V and 2 from J, leaving 13 bases between them. Looked up from germline, CDR1 is SNHLY and CDR2 is FYNNEI. The CDR3 extends over 13 amino acids. The CDR3 loop is CAGHGQRNQPQHF. CDR3 coding DNA: TGTGCCGGGCACGGACAGCGCAATCAGCCCCAGCATTTT. Based on the CDR3 plus reference TRBV2 and TRBJ1-5, the full variable domain is EPEVTQTPSHQVTQMGQEVILRCVPISNHLYFYWYRQILGQKVEFLVSFYNNEISEKSEIFDDQFSVERPDGSNFTLKIRSTKLEDSAMYFCAGHGQRNQPQHFGDGTRLSIL.

This chain joins TRBV19 and TRBJ2-2, with D maybe TRBD1 (6 bases). CDR3 length: 14 amino acids. V was pared by 8 bases and J by 3 bases, with 13 bases between. Germline V gene data show CDR1 as LNHDA and CDR2 as SQIVND (reference sequence). This CDR3 reads CASSSKGDTGELFF. The CDR3 DNA sequence: TGTGCCAGTTCTAGTAAGGGGGACACCGGGGAGCTGTTTTTT.

V gene TRBV27 combines with J gene TRBJ2-1, with a possible D match to TRBD1 (7 bases). CDR1 is MNHEY and CDR2 is SMNVEV in the germline V gene (reference sequence). Trimming pared 6 bases from V and 6 bases from J, leaving 15 bases between. The CDR3 sequence is 14 residues long. Here the CDR3 reads CASRSGDSTNEQFF. The DNA for the CDR3 is TGTGCCAGCAGGTCGGGGGACAGCACCAATGAGCAGTTCTTC.

The chain combines TRBV6-1 with TRBJ2-1; possibly TRBD2 for D (5 bases). Trimming removed 0 bases from V and 2 bases from J, with 17 bases in between. This CDR3 is built from 18 residues. The V gene's germline CDR1 is MNHNS and CDR2 SASEGT. The CDR3 is CASSEAVGSLSTYNEQFF. CDR3 sequence (DNA): TGTGCCAGCAGTGAAGCGGTGGGGAGCCTATCTACCTACAATGAGCAGTTCTTC.

The V gene is TRBV7-9, the J gene TRBJ2-7, with D uncertain. The CDR3 is 11 residues long. CDR1 and CDR2 from the germline V gene are SEHNR and FQNEAQ (reference sequence). V shed 1 base and J shed 5 bases, with 3 bases lying between them. This CDR3 is CASSLEDEQYF. The CDR3, as DNA: TGTGCCAGCAGCTTAGAGGACGAGCAGTACTTC.

V usage is TRBV19 and J usage is TRBJ2-4; no clear D gene. The CDR3 covers 16 residues. V lost 4 bases and J 0 bases, leaving 13 bases between the germline ends. Germline-derived CDR1 and CDR2 are LNHDA and SQIVND (reference sequence). This CDR3 reads CASSRELIRAKNIQYF. In DNA, the CDR3 is TGTGCCAGTAGTAGGGAACTCATCAGAGCCAAAAACATTCAGTACTTC.

V and J are TRBV5-5 and TRBJ2-1, with D hard to call. Germline CDR1 is SGHKS and CDR2 is YYEKEE (reference sequence). Trimming cost V 5 bases and J 3 bases, with 15 bases left between them. The CDR3 covers 15 residues. The chain's CDR3 is CASRGIGVIYNEQFF. The CDR3 nucleotides are TGTGCCAGCAGAGGGATAGGAGTAATCTACAATGAGCAGTTCTTC.

The chain employs TRBV15 and TRBJ1-1, with 9 bases aligning to TRBD1. This CDR3 spans 15 amino acids. The junction had 6 bases not matched to a gene; V was cut back by 2 bases and J by 5 bases. Germline V CDR1 and CDR2: LNHNV, YYDKDF (reference sequence). Here the CDR3 reads CATSRPGTGRTEAFF. CDR3 sequence (DNA): TGTGCCACCAGCAGACCCGGGACAGGGAGGACTGAAGCTTTCTTT.

V gene TRBV9 combines with J gene TRBJ2-2; D might be TRBD2 (5 bases). V lost 0 bases to trimming and J lost 3 bases, with 9 bases between them. The CDR3 sequence is 15 residues long. CDR1 SGDLS and CDR2 YYNGEE come from the germline V gene. Here the CDR3 reads CASSVVPGDTGELFF. DNA of the CDR3: TGTGCCAGCAGCGTAGTCCCCGGGGACACCGGGGAGCTGTTTTTT.

About this clone itself: The DNA is omitted, as the CDR3 cannot be located on it reliably, and the CDR3 follows TCRdb's listing. V gene TRBV6-5 combines with J gene TRBJ1-2. Germline lookup yields CDR1 MNHEY and CDR2 SVGAGI. The CDR3 totals 12 residues, both ends included. The CDR3 spells CASSYFGNGYTF.

This chain joins TRBV7-9 and TRBJ2-7, with a weak D call TRBD1 (6 bases). CDR1 and CDR2 from the germline V gene are SEHNR and FQNEAQ (reference sequence). The V and J ends lost 6 bases and 4 bases respectively, with 28 bases between them. This CDR3 comprises 18 residues. The CDR3: CASSHHWDPRGQSYEQYF. For the CDR3, the DNA is TGTGCCAGCAGTCACCATTGGGATCCCCGCGGACAGTCATACGAGCAGTACTTC.

This chain links TRBV11-2 with TRBJ1-1, with D possibly TRBD1 on 6 matching bases. This CDR3 has 14 residues. The germline V and J ends were trimmed by 6 bases and 4 bases, with 15 bases remaining between them. The germline CDR1 and CDR2 sequences are SGHAT and FQNNGV. The CDR3 loop reads CASSWGTPSTEAFF. CDR3 nucleotide sequence: TGTGCCAGCAGTTGGGGGACACCTTCCACTGAAGCTTTCTTT.

This clone was seen a few times. The CDR3 DNA reads as TGCAGCGTAGCGGGGGGAAAAGAGACCCAGTACTTC. Translation gives CSVAGGKETQYF. The chain joins TRBV29-1 to TRBJ2-5; 9 nucleotides line up with TRBD2. The CDR3 runs to 12 residues. Losses at the gene ends were 6 bases for V and 3 bases for J; bases not matched to a gene: 2. The germline V gene has CDR1 SQVTM and CDR2 ANQGSEA. The variable domain in full, with the rest retrieved from reference TRBV29-1 and TRBJ2-5, is SAVISQKPSRDICQRGTSLTIQCQVDSQVTMMFWYRQQPGQSLTLIATANQGSEATYESGFVIDKFPISRPNLTFSTLTVSNMSPEDSSIYLCSVAGGKETQYFGPGTRLLVL.

This clone was counted once. The CDR3 loop reads CASSQGAGAGYEQYF. CDR3 in DNA: TGTGCCAGCAGCCAAGGTGCGGGAGCGGGATACGAGCAGTACTTC. V gene TRBV11-3 combines with J gene TRBJ2-7; 7 bases are a match to TRBD2. Losses at the gene ends were 5 bases for V and 4 bases for J; bases not matched to a gene: 11. CDR3 size: 15 residues. Germline values: CDR1 SGHNT, CDR2 YENEEA.

The chain is built from TRBV11-2 and TRBJ2-2; 7 bases agree with TRBD2. The CDR3 extends over 15 amino acids. The J segment lost 1 base and the V segment lost 4 bases, leaving 3 bases of the junction unmatched. Germline CDR1 reads SGHAT; CDR2 reads FQNNGV. CDR3 in amino acids: CASSSGLLNTGELFF. In DNA form, the CDR3 reads TGTGCCAGCAGCTCGGGACTACTGAACACCGGGGAGCTGTTTTTT.

This clone was detected once. The J gene is TRBJ2-2, the V gene TRBV10-1; tentatively, D is TRBD1 (5 bases). This CDR3 is built from 13 residues. V lost 3 bases to trimming and J lost 4 bases, with 6 bases between them. Germline CDR1 and CDR2: WNHNN and SYGVQD (reference sequence). The CDR3 bases are TGCGCCAGCAGTGATAGGGGCACCGGGGAGCTGTTTTTT. Protein: CASSDRGTGELFF.

The chain joins TRBV7-3 to TRBJ2-7; D perhaps matches TRBD1 (6 bases). The CDR3 runs 14 residues. Germline-derived CDR1 and CDR2 are SGHTA and FQGTGA. The V end was cut by 5 bases, the J end by 0 bases, with 11 bases between. The CDR3 sequence: CASSPPTGSYEQYF. In DNA, the CDR3 is TGTGCCAGCAGCCCTCCGACAGGCTCCTACGAGCAGTACTTC.

The V call is TRBV14, the J call TRBJ2-4; 11 bases are a match to TRBD1. There are 16 residues in the CDR3. Germline CDR1 and CDR2: SGHDN and FVKESK. V lost 5 bases and J lost 8; bases outside the gene matches: 11. The CDR3 DNA sequence: TGTGCCAGCAGCTCCCGGACAGGGGGCTCCAGGGACATTCAGTACTTC. Encoded protein: CASSSRTGGSRDIQYF.